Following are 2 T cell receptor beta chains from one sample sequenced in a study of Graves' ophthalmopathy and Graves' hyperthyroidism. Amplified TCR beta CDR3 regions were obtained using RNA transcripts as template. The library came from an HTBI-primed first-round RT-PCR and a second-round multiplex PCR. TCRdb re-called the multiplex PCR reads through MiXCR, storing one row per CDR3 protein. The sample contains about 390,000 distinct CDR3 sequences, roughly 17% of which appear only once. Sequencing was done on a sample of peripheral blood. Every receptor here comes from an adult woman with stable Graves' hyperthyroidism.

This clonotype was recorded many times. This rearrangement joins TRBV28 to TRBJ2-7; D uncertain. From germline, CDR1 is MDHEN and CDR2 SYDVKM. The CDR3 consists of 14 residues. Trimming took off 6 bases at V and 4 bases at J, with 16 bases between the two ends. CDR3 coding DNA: TGTGCCAGCAGCAGTTCCCGTGGTAGGTACGAGCAGTACTTC. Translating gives CASSSSRGRYEQYF.

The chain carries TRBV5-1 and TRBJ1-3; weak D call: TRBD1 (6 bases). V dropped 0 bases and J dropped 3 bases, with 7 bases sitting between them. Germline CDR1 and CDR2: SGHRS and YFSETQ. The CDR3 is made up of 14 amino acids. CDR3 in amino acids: CASSLGQDGNTIYF. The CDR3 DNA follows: TGCGCCAGCAGCTTGGGACAGGATGGAAACACCATATATTTT.